Listed here is a single T cell receptor (beta chain). The target antigen is unknown. CD4+ cells underwent separation, giving CD45RA+ naive and CD45RA-negative memory subsets. This specimen comes from a study of shared clonotypes between healthy human individuals. Across the whole study: CD4 naive cells filled three plates per donor, CD4 memory three, CD8 naive two and CD8 memory one.

Study-wide findings and caveats: Clonotypes that were shared across several donors made up approximately 5% of naive CD4 clonotypes. It was only blood that was sampled, and tissue repertoires likely differ.

The protocol was immunoSEQ multiplex PCR, while the TCRdb copy is restricted to in-frame clones and leaves out a portion. The sample consists of around 2.5 million clones, approximately 93% of them appearing once. Germline V gives CDR1 SGHTA, CDR2 FQGTGA. This CDR3 is built from 14 residues. The V and J ends lost 7 bases and 0 bases respectively, with 10 bases between them. This TCR was recovered from a man aged 18 to 35 in good health. Some clones in this sample may be carry-over from other donors' samples. Specimen: naive CD4+ T cells from PBMCs. Subset: CD45RA+ positively selected. This sequence joins TRBV7-3 and TRBJ2-4; D not certain. The CDR3 region has the DNA TGTGCCAGCATCCGGTTCCTAGCCAAAAACATTCAGTACTTC. It translates to CASIRFLAKNIQYF.